Shown below are 8 T cell receptor beta chains from a single sample sequenced in a study of blood T cell repertoires in COVID-19. The assay was immunoSEQ multiplex PCR, and TCRdb's table has in-frame clones only and misses some. In the table there are some 47,000 clones, roughly four fifths of which are singletons. The specimen was peripheral blood. These receptors all stem from a human donor in a cohort sampled during active COVID-19.

This clone was found a few times. The CDR3 spells CASKLSRDSNQPQHF. DNA of the CDR3: TGTGCCAGCAAGTTATCCAGGGATAGCAATCAGCCCCAGCATTTT. The V call is TRBV27, the J call TRBJ1-5; a possible D gene is TRBD1 (5 bases). The ends were cut back, 7 bases at V and 0 bases at J, with 13 bases in the middle. Germline lookup yields CDR1 MNHEY and CDR2 SMNVEV (reference sequence). This CDR3 contains 15 residues.

The chain carries TRBV5-4 and TRBJ1-6; tentative D call: TRBD1 (5 bases). This CDR3 contains 15 residues. V lost 4 bases and J lost 5, with 13 bases in between. Germline V lookup: CDR1 SGHNT, CDR2 YYREEE (reference sequence). CDR3 sequence: CASSMGPRDNSPLHF. The DNA of the CDR3 is TGTGCCAGCAGCATGGGGCCTCGGGATAATTCACCCCTCCACTTT. Drawing the rest from reference TRBV5-4 and TRBJ1-6, the complete variable domain is ETGVTQSPTHLIKTRGQQVTLRCSSQSGHNTVSWYQQALGQGPQFIFQYYREEENGRGNFPPRFSGLQFPNYSSELNVNALELDDSALYLCASSMGPRDNSPLHFGNGTRLTVT.

This chain uses TRBV7-9 with TRBJ1-2; tentative D call: TRBD1 (5 bases). The V gene lost 5 bases and the J gene lost 4 bases, with 11 bases spanning the gap. Germline V gene data show CDR1 as SEHNR and CDR2 as FQNEAQ (reference sequence). The CDR3 runs to 13 residues. The CDR3 DNA reads TGTGCCAGCAGCCCCTTCGGGGGCTATGGCTACACCTTC. As protein: CASSPFGGYGYTF.

This sequence joins TRBV28 and TRBJ1-4, with 7 bases aligning to TRBD1. This CDR3 has 13 residues. V was pared by 11 bases and J by 2 bases, with 5 bases of the junction left unmatched. Germline V gene lookup returns CDR1 MDHEN and CDR2 SYDVKM. The CDR3 bases are TGTGCCCCTAAGACAGGGACTAATGAAAAACTGTTTTTT. This encodes CAPKTGTNEKLFF.

The rearrangement uses TRBV5-1 and TRBJ1-1; D is undetermined. The germline V and J ends were trimmed by 3 bases and 1 base, with 25 bases remaining between them. Germline-derived CDR1 and CDR2 are SGHRS and YFSETQ. This CDR3 has 19 residues. The CDR3 DNA is TGCGCCAGCAGCTCAACCCACCCGTCTGTCACCCACAGGAACACTGAAGCTTTCTTT. It codes for CASSSTHPSVTHRNTEAFF. Variable domain in full (rest from reference TRBV5-1 and TRBJ1-1): KAGVTQTPRYLIKTRGQQVTLSCSPISGHRSVSWYQQTPGQGLQFLFEYFSETQRNKGNFPGRFSGRQFSNSRSEMNVSTLELGDSALYLCASSSTHPSVTHRNTEAFFGQGTRLTVV.

This clone was recorded at least ten times. The chain carries TRBV28 and TRBJ1-5, with TRBD1 matching 8 bases. J gave up 4 bases and V 1 base, and 6 bases lay outside the gene matches. The CDR3 runs 16 residues. CDR1 is MDHEN, CDR2 SYDVKM, per germline. CDR3 loop: CASSLYSRGPNQPQHF. The DNA of the CDR3 is TGTGCCAGCAGTTTATATAGCAGGGGGCCGAATCAGCCCCAGCATTTT.

The chain employs TRBV3-1 (or the pseudogene TRBV3-2) and TRBJ1-1; D is undetermined. The germline V gene encodes CDR1 LGHDT and CDR2 YNNKEL (reference sequence). The CDR3 loop spans 12 amino acids. Trimming removed 4 bases from V and 14 bases from J, with 17 bases in between. CDR3 sequence (DNA): TGTGCCAGCAGCCTTTTAAGTCAGGTGCTGTTCTTT. It is translated as CASSLLSQVLFF.

This clone came up a few times. The chain is built from TRBV7-9 and TRBJ2-3; a possible D gene is TRBD1 (7 bases). The ends were cut back, 2 bases at V and 7 bases at J, with 13 bases in the middle. The CDR3 has 14 residues. Per germline, CDR1 SEHNR and CDR2 FQNEAQ (reference sequence). The CDR3 bases are TGTGCCAGCAGCTTAACGGCAGGGGGGAATACGCAGTATTTT. The encoded protein is CASSLTAGGNTQYF.